The 28 T cell receptor beta chains presented below share a single source sample, sequenced in a study of beta chain features in type 1 diabetes. The authors reverse transcribed all of the isolated RNA, so sequencing captured expressed TCRB transcripts. Assay used: immunoSEQ multiplex PCR; TCRdb lists only in-frame clones, some missing. Counted here are roughly 350,000 clones, 8.5% to 10% occurring once; the ten biggest clones make up approximately 0.6%. Whole-study results and caveats: All four CD4+ subsets from Type 1 diabetes patients carried moderately but significantly shorter TCRB CDR3s.

Their antigens remain unidentified. The specimen sequenced was central memory CD4+ T cells from blood. The receptors were sampled from a young man with type 1 diabetes.

The V and J genes are TRBV7-9 and TRBJ1-2; D remains unclear. The CDR3 covers 13 residues. Trimming removed 2 bases from V and 2 bases from J, with 6 bases in between. Germline V gene lookup returns CDR1 SEHNR and CDR2 FQNEAQ (reference sequence). The CDR3 nucleotides are TGTGCCAGCAGCTTACGGGAGAACTATGGCTACACCTTC. This translates into CASSLRENYGYTF.

This rearrangement joins TRBV18 to TRBJ1-1; D unclear. V gave up 2 bases and J gave up 2 bases, with 9 bases separating them. The germline V gene encodes CDR1 KGHSH and CDR2 LQKENI. The length of the CDR3 is 14 residues. The CDR3 protein is CASSPAEVNTEAFF. Here the CDR3 DNA reads TGTGCCAGCTCACCAGCGGAGGTTAACACTGAAGCTTTCTTT.

At least ten counts were recorded for this clone. The chain couples TRBV4-1 to TRBJ2-2; 7 positions agree with TRBD1. The V gene's germline CDR1 is MGHRA and CDR2 YSYEKL. V was clipped by 3 bases and J by 5 bases; unmatched bases: 3. This CDR3 region has 14 residues. The CDR3 region is CASSQWTGTGELFF. The CDR3 DNA reads as TGCGCCAGCAGCCAGTGGACAGGTACCGGGGAGCTGTTTTTT.

This sequence joins TRBV11-2 and TRBJ2-1, with TRBD2 as a possible D gene (6 bases). This CDR3 spans 18 amino acids. CDR1 SGHAT and CDR2 FQNNGV come from the germline V gene. V shed 1 base and J shed 8 bases, with 24 bases lying between them. CDR3 amino acids: CASSLVGTAGSEFYEQFF. CDR3 sequence (DNA): TGTGCCAGCAGCTTAGTCGGTACGGCGGGAAGTGAATTCTATGAGCAGTTCTTC. The full variable domain, with the rest looked up from reference TRBV11-2 and TRBJ2-1, is EAGVAQSPRYKIIEKRQSVAFWCNPISGHATLYWYQQILGQGPKLLIQFQNNGVVDDSQLPKDRFSAERLKGVDSTLKIQPAKLEDSAVYLCASSLVGTAGSEFYEQFFGPGTRLTVL.

This clone occurred many times. The chain recombines TRBV19 with TRBJ2-4; D gene unclear. CDR3 length: 14 residues. Trimming took off 7 bases at V and 2 bases at J, with 12 bases between the two ends. Germline V gene sequence: CDR1 LNHDA, CDR2 SQIVND (reference sequence). The CDR3 DNA follows: TGTGCCAGTACTACGTTTGGCCCCAAAAACATTCAGTACTTC. Amino acid sequence: CASTTFGPKNIQYF.

A few counts support this clone. The chain has TRBV6-6 and TRBJ2-7; 7 bases agree with TRBD1. Germline CDR1 reads MNHNY; CDR2 reads SVGAGI (reference sequence). The CDR3 runs to 14 residues. With 6 bases clipped from V and 2 bases from J, the junction kept 7 bases outside the gene matches. CDR3 in amino acids: CASRRTGTAYEQYF. The CDR3 nucleotides read TGTGCCAGCAGGCGAACCGGGACAGCCTACGAGCAGTACTTC.

The chain uses TRBV7-2 and TRBJ1-1, with D perhaps TRBD1 (5 bases). The CDR3 spans 14 residues. Germline-derived CDR1 and CDR2 are SGHTA and FQGNSA. Between the trimmed V and J ends, which lost 6 bases and 6 bases, there was a span of 17 bases. The CDR3 loop is CASSPSLGRAEAFF. CDR3 coding DNA: TGTGCCAGCAGTCCTTCGCTCGGCAGGGCTGAAGCTTTCTTT.

This clone has only a few counts. This chain uses TRBV6-1 with TRBJ2-2, with D hard to call. Germline V CDR1 and CDR2: MNHNS, SASEGT. This CDR3 has 13 amino acids. The germline V and J ends were trimmed by 3 bases and 4 bases, with 6 bases remaining between them. Here the CDR3 DNA reads TGTGCCAGCAGTGAGGGGTTCACCGGGGAGCTGTTTTTT. This encodes CASSEGFTGELFF.

V gene TRBV5-1 combines with J gene TRBJ1-1; D ambiguous. The V end lost 0 bases, the J end lost 0 bases, and 6 bases lay between the germline ends. This CDR3 is 14 amino acids long. Germline V CDR1 and CDR2: SGHRS, YFSETQ. For the CDR3, the DNA is TGCGCCAGCAGCTTGGGAGTTATGAACACTGAAGCTTTCTTT. This codes for CASSLGVMNTEAFF.

This clone occurred a few times. The chain carries TRBV18 and TRBJ1-3; D is unclear. Per the germline V gene, CDR1 is KGHSH and CDR2 is LQKENI. Trimming shortened V by 6 bases and J by 0 bases, and 9 bases separated the two germline ends. There are 14 residues in the CDR3. The CDR3 DNA sequence: TGTGCCAGCTCCCCTGGTTCCTCTGGAAACACCATATATTTT. Residues: CASSPGSSGNTIYF.

This clone has a handful of counts. At one of its ends the junction is not consistent with the germline gene, which may arise from a read error. CDR3 in DNA: TGTGCCAGCAGCTTAGCGCTAGGCGGGAGGAGTTTT. It encodes CASSLALGGRSF. The genes are TRBV7-2 and TRBJ2-3, with 8 positions matching TRBD2. CDR3 length: 12 amino acids. In germline, CDR1 is SGHTA, CDR2 FQGNSA.

The genes are TRBV27 and TRBJ1-5; weak D call: TRBD1 (6 bases). The CDR3 loop spans 18 amino acids. Looked up from germline, CDR1 is MNHEY and CDR2 is SMNVEV (reference sequence). The germline V and J ends were trimmed by 2 bases and 2 bases, with 19 bases remaining between them. CDR3 loop: CASSLEGGSTGGNQPQHF. CDR3 DNA sequence: TGTGCCAGCAGTTTAGAGGGGGGCTCGACAGGAGGCAATCAGCCCCAGCATTTT.

The genes are TRBV27 and TRBJ1-4, with a possible D match to TRBD1 (6 bases). Germline values: CDR1 MNHEY, CDR2 SMNVEV (reference sequence). The CDR3 runs 15 residues. V was cut by 0 bases and J by 4 bases, with 9 bases left in between. The CDR3 protein is CASSLSLRGNEKLFF. In DNA, the CDR3 is TGTGCCAGCAGTTTATCACTCAGGGGTAATGAAAAACTGTTTTTT. The whole variable domain, remainder taken from reference TRBV27 and TRBJ1-4, is EAQVTQNPRYLITVTGKKLTVTCSQNMNHEYMSWYRQDPGLGLRQIYYSMNVEVTDKGDVPEGYKVSRKEKRNFPLILESPSPNQTSLYFCASSLSLRGNEKLFFGSGTQLSVL.

This clone has just a few counts. The rearrangement uses TRBV7-9 and TRBJ1-1; D not certain. CDR1 and CDR2 from the germline V gene are SEHNR and FQNEAQ (reference sequence). The CDR3 extends over 15 amino acids. V dropped 5 bases and J dropped 3 bases, with 16 bases sitting between them. The CDR3 sequence: CASSPGGLMDTEAFF. The CDR3 nucleotides are TGTGCCAGCAGCCCGGGAGGGCTAATGGACACTGAAGCTTTCTTT.

V and J are TRBV18 and TRBJ2-2; TRBD1 might be the D (5 bases). The V end lost 4 bases, the J end lost 1 base, and 10 bases lay between the germline ends. The CDR3 runs 15 residues. Looked up from germline, CDR1 is KGHSH and CDR2 is LQKENI. DNA for the CDR3: TGTGCCAGCTCACGTCAGGGCCGGAACACCGGGGAGCTGTTTTTT. It translates to CASSRQGRNTGELFF.

This clone was detected only a few times. V is TRBV6-5 and J is TRBJ2-3, with D possibly matching TRBD1 (5 bases). Germline CDR1 MNHEY, CDR2 SVGAGI. V lost 6 bases, J lost 7 bases, and 11 bases lay in between. The CDR3 is 12 amino acids. In DNA, the CDR3 is TGTGCCAGCAGCACTGCAGGGAATACGCAGTATTTT. This translates into CASSTAGNTQYF.

This clone was seen at least ten times. The chain combines TRBV19 with TRBJ2-2; D remains unclear. The CDR3 has 15 amino acids. The germline V gene encodes CDR1 LNHDA and CDR2 SQIVND (reference sequence). V lost 5 bases, J lost 0 bases, and 10 bases lay in between. The CDR3 protein is CASSVRTANTGELFF. In DNA, the CDR3 is TGTGCCAGTAGTGTCAGGACGGCGAACACCGGGGAGCTGTTTTTT.

Notes on this clone: This may come from a read error, since a much larger clone is one base off. The chain is built from TRBV7-2 and TRBJ2-5; D remains unclear. Germline V gene data show CDR1 as SGHTA and CDR2 as FQGNSA. This CDR3 spans 13 amino acids. V lost 3 bases and J lost 0, with 5 bases in between. The CDR3 here is CASSLGNQETQYF. Written as DNA, the CDR3 is TGTGCCAGCAGCTTGGGGAACCAAGAGACCCAGTACTTC.

The chain uses TRBV29-1 and TRBJ1-2; D is possibly TRBD1 (5 bases). Per the germline V gene, CDR1 is SQVTM and CDR2 is ANQGSEA. The CDR3 sequence is 15 residues long. Deletions cut 5 bases from V and 0 bases from J, with 16 bases between. In DNA form, the CDR3 reads TGCAGCGTTTCGGGACGGCGAAGCTCTAACTATGGCTACACCTTC. Its translation is CSVSGRRSSNYGYTF.

CDR3 loop: CASSLEGREFF. CDR3 nucleotides: TGTGCCAGCAGCTTAGAGGGGAGGGAGTTCTTC. The V gene is TRBV7-2, the J gene TRBJ2-1, with 7 bases lining up with TRBD2. V shed 1 base, J shed 14 bases, and the junction held 2 bases outside the gene matches. Germline V gene data show CDR1 as SGHTA and CDR2 as FQGNSA. The length of the CDR3 is 11 residues.

V and J are TRBV6-1 and TRBJ1-1; D is unresolved. This CDR3 is 14 amino acids long. Trimming cost V 7 bases and J 0 bases, with 12 bases left between them. Germline CDR1 MNHNS, CDR2 SASEGT. The CDR3: CASKNRNMNTEAFF. As DNA, the CDR3 is TGTGCCAGCAAAAATAGGAATATGAACACTGAAGCTTTCTTT.

This clone occurred a few times. The V call is TRBV7-2, the J call TRBJ1-2, with D hard to call. This CDR3 is 14 amino acids long. Trimming removed 0 bases from V and 3 bases from J, with 8 bases in between. The germline gives CDR1 SGHTA, CDR2 FQGNSA. This CDR3 is CASSLAGLDYGYTF. As DNA, the CDR3 is TGTGCCAGCAGCTTAGCAGGGTTGGACTATGGCTACACCTTC. Full variable domain (missing parts from reference TRBV7-2 and TRBJ1-2): GAGVSQSPSNKVTEKGKDVELRCDPISGHTALYWYRQSLGQGLEFLIYFQGNSAPDKSGLPSDRFSAERTGGSVSTLTIQRTQQEDSAVYLCASSLAGLDYGYTFGSGTRLTVV.

This clone was seen repeatedly, ten times or more. The V call is TRBV13, the J call TRBJ1-3; D remains ambiguous. The CDR3 length is 14 residues. Trimming shortened V by 5 bases and J by 8 bases, and 16 bases separated the two germline ends. The germline V gene has CDR1 PRHDT and CDR2 FYEKMQ (reference sequence). CDR3 amino acids: CASSEGRRPDTIYF. DNA of the CDR3: TGTGCCAGCAGCGAGGGCCGCCGCCCGGACACCATATATTTT.

This clone was detected a few times. The CDR3 sequence: CASSLSGVGMGSVFLAFF. Here the CDR3 DNA reads TGTGCCAGCAGTTTATCAGGGGTTGGGATGGGCTCGGTGTTTTTGGCTTTCTTT. V and J are TRBV27 and TRBJ1-1; TRBD1 is a possible D gene (5 bases). The CDR3 contains 18 residues. V lost 0 bases to trimming and J lost 11 bases, with 28 bases between them. CDR1 MNHEY and CDR2 SMNVEV come from the germline V gene (reference sequence).

This clone was observed at least ten times. This sequence joins TRBV23-1 and TRBJ2-4; 7 positions match TRBD2. TRBV23-1 has ORF status, its function being uncertain. The junction had 6 bases not matched to a gene; V was cut back by 0 bases and J by 1 base. This CDR3 contains 17 residues. The CDR3 nucleotides read TGCGCCAGCAGTCAATCGCCCAGCGGGAAGGCCAAAAACATTCAGTACTTC. This translates into CASSQSPSGKAKNIQYF.

This clone was seen only a few times. The CDR3 reads CASSQESPTGGYTF. In DNA, the CDR3 is TGCGCCAGCAGCCAAGAATCCCCAACTGGTGGCTACACCTTC. The rearrangement links TRBV4-3 to TRBJ1-2; D is unclear. The CDR3 extends over 14 amino acids. V was shortened by 0 bases and J by 7 bases, with 12 bases between the two germline ends. Per the germline V gene, CDR1 is LGHNA and CDR2 is YSLEER.

This clone occurred a few times. This rearrangement joins TRBV7-8 to TRBJ2-1; 9 nucleotides agree with TRBD2. CDR3 length: 15 amino acids. From germline, CDR1 is SGHVS and CDR2 FQNEAQ. V lost 2 bases and J lost 6; bases outside the gene matches: 5. CDR3 DNA sequence: TGTGCCAGCAGCTTAACCCCGCGGGAGGGCAATGAGCAGTTCTTC. Translating it yields CASSLTPREGNEQFF.

A few counts support this clone. V usage is TRBV29-1 and J usage is TRBJ1-1, with TRBD1 matching over 8 bases. Germline V gene sequence: CDR1 SQVTM, CDR2 ANQGSEA. This CDR3 has 13 amino acids. J was trimmed by 4 bases and V by 8 bases; bases with no gene match: 9. In DNA form, the CDR3 reads TGCAGCACCCTACAGGGGGTCTTCACTGAAGCTTTCTTT. Protein: CSTLQGVFTEAFF. Supplemented by reference TRBV29-1 and TRBJ1-1, the full variable domain reads SAVISQKPSRDICQRGTSLTIQCQVDSQVTMMFWYRQQPGQSLTLIATANQGSEATYESGFVIDKFPISRPNLTFSTLTVSNMSPEDSSIYLCSTLQGVFTEAFFGQGTRLTVV.